These T cell receptor beta chains were read from a single sample in a study of blood T cell repertoires in COVID-19. Libraries were prepared by immunoSEQ multiplex PCR; TCRdb keeps only in-frame clonotypes and omits some of them. The sample has 450,000 to 500,000 clones, 70% to 90% seen once; the top ten hold approximately 2.9%. What was sequenced was peripheral blood. Receptor source: a human donor in a cohort sampled during active COVID-19. The CDR3 runs from the conserved cysteine through the conserved F or W. A D gene is named only where the DNA matches it firmly. The listing skips clone size in some rows; elsewhere it reads once, few, many or a size class.

CASSGDRGDEQYF	TGTGCCAGCAGTGGGGACAGGGGGGACGAGCAGTACTTC	TRBV2	TRBJ2-7	.	TRBD1
CASSSMRGGYEQFF	TGTGCCAGCAGCTCCATGAGAGGGGGATATGAGCAGTTCTTC	TRBV5-6	TRBJ2-1	.	.
CASSLSGLPEQFF	TGTGCCAGCAGCTTAAGTGGACTCCCAGAGCAGTTCTTC	TRBV7-2	TRBJ2-1	.	.
CASGLITGGGSTEAFF	TGTGCTAGTGGTTTGATAACAGGGGGCGGGAGCACTGAAGCTTTCTTT	TRBV12-5	TRBJ1-1	.	TRBD1
CASSLRTGGGTEAFF	TGTGCCAGCAGCCTTAGGACAGGGGGTGGTACTGAAGCTTTCTTT	TRBV6-5	TRBJ1-1	.	TRBD1
CASSYSIRDQPQHF	TGTGCCAGCAGTTACTCGATTCGGGATCAGCCCCAGCATTTT	TRBV6-5	TRBJ1-5	.	.
CASSLSGTRVRDPYF	TGTGCCAGCAGTTTATCGGGGACTAGGGTTCGCGATCCGTACTTC	TRBV28	TRBJ2-7	.	TRBD2
CAWRQTGTGGYNEQFF	TGTGCCTGGAGGCAAACCGGGACAGGGGGTTACAATGAGCAGTTCTTC	TRBV30	TRBJ2-1	.	TRBD1
CASGTEPSSEAFF	TGTGCCAGCGGGACAGAACCTTCCTCTGAAGCTTTCTTT	TRBV19	TRBJ1-1	few	TRBD1
CASSQSQGANGYTF	TGCGCCAGCAGCCAGTCACAGGGGGCTAACGGCTACACCTTC	TRBV4-3	TRBJ1-2	.	TRBD1
CATGLAGGGKTQYF	TGTGCCACCGGACTAGCGGGAGGTGGGAAGACCCAGTACTTC	TRBV15	TRBJ2-5	.	TRBD2
CASSLEGPPTEAFF	TGTGCCAGCAGCTTGGAGGGGCCACCCACTGAAGCTTTCTTT	TRBV5-4	TRBJ1-1	.	.
CASSLLPQASGTSEQYF	TGTGCCAGCAGCTTACTCCCCCAGGCTAGCGGAACCTCCGAGCAGTACTTC	TRBV7-8	TRBJ2-7	.	TRBD2
CSVPTGGGGNTEAFF	TGCAGCGTTCCTACTGGGGGGGGCGGGAACACTGAAGCTTTCTTT	TRBV29-1	TRBJ1-1	.	.
CASRTQGRGNTIYF	TGTGCCAGCCGAACTCAGGGGAGAGGAAACACCATATATTTT	TRBV6-5	TRBJ1-3	.	.
CASSLDFWELAGSQRGDEQFF	TGTGCCAGCAGCTTAGATTTTTGGGAGCTAGCGGGAAGTCAGAGGGGCGATGAGCAGTTCTTC	TRBV11-3	TRBJ2-1	.	TRBD2
CASSQGTGTNSPLHF	TGCGCCAGCAGCCAAGGGACAGGGACGAATTCACCCCTCCACTTT	TRBV4-1	TRBJ1-6	.	TRBD1
CASSGQNNQPQHF	TGCGCCAGCAGCGGACAGAATAATCAGCCCCAGCATTTT	TRBV10-2	TRBJ1-5	.	.
CASSYSGQGTEAFF	TGTGCCAGCAGTTATTCAGGGCAAGGCACTGAAGCTTTCTTT	TRBV2	TRBJ1-1	few	.
CASTYIDRAGNQPQHF	TGTGCCAGCACCTATATCGACAGGGCGGGCAATCAGCCCCAGCATTTT	TRBV7-2	TRBJ1-5	.	TRBD1
CASSLQTGRGNTIYF	TGTGCCAGCAGCCTCCAGACAGGGAGAGGAAACACCATATATTTT	TRBV9	TRBJ1-3	.	TRBD1
CASTDRPRDYGYTF	TGTGCCAGCACAGACAGGCCAAGGGACTATGGCTACACCTTC	TRBV6-5	TRBJ1-2	.	.
CASSTDRGVTEAFF	TGTGCCAGTAGTACGGACAGGGGGGTCACTGAAGCTTTCTTT	TRBV19	TRBJ1-1	.	TRBD1
CASSHWTVNSPLHF	TGTGCCAGCAGCCATTGGACAGTTAATTCACCCCTCCACTTT	TRBV3-1/TRBV3-2	TRBJ1-6	.	.
CASSLAGEGPDTQYF	TGTGCCAGCAGCTTGGCGGGAGAGGGGCCAGATACGCAGTATTTT	TRBV11-3	TRBJ2-3	.	TRBD2
CAISGTAEETQYF	TGTGCCATCAGTGGGACAGCAGAAGAGACCCAGTACTTC	TRBV10-3	TRBJ2-5	.	.
CATSDKDRGGPHNSPLHF	TGTGCCACCAGTGATAAAGACAGGGGCGGGCCCCACAATTCACCCCTCCACTTT	TRBV24-1	TRBJ1-6	.	TRBD1
CASSLALAANEQFF	TGCGCCAGCAGCTTGGCGCTAGCGGCCAATGAGCAGTTCTTC	TRBV5-1	TRBJ2-1	.	TRBD2
CSVDQFRGSQETQYF	TGCAGCGTTGACCAATTCAGGGGGTCACAAGAGACCCAGTACTTC	TRBV29-1	TRBJ2-5	.	TRBD1
CASSPGLAGDYNEQFF	TGTGCCAGCAGCCCGGGACTAGCGGGGGACTACAATGAGCAGTTCTTC	TRBV7-6	TRBJ2-1	.	TRBD2
CASSFGGAQTDTQYF	TGTGCCAGCAGCTTTGGCGGGGCGCAAACAGATACGCAGTATTTT	TRBV11-3	TRBJ2-3	.	.
CASSEARSTGELFF	TGTGCCAGCAGTGAGGCTAGGAGTACCGGGGAGCTGTTTTTT	TRBV6-1	TRBJ2-2	.	.
CASSESGGDYGYTF	TGTGCCAGCAGCGAGTCAGGGGGTGACTATGGCTACACCTTC	TRBV25-1	TRBJ1-2	.	TRBD1
CASSLGREKFSTDTQYF	TGTGCCAGCAGCTTAGGGAGGGAGAAGTTCAGCACAGATACGCAGTATTTT	TRBV7-3	TRBJ2-3	once	TRBD2
CASSLWGPAGGYEQYF	TGTGCCAGCAGTTTATGGGGTCCAGCGGGAGGGTACGAGCAGTACTTC	TRBV28	TRBJ2-7	.	TRBD2
CASSFPGTSALIGELFF	TGTGCCAGCAGCTTTCCCGGGACTAGCGCCCTGATAGGGGAGCTGTTTTTT	TRBV5-5	TRBJ2-2	.	TRBD2
CASTDRVGEKLFF	TGTGCCAGCACGGACAGGGTGGGTGAAAAACTGTTTTTT	TRBV7-9	TRBJ1-4	.	TRBD1
CASSYQTGLLGTTSKSYEQYF	TGTGCCAGCAGTTACCAGACAGGGCTCCTCGGGACCACTTCGAAGTCCTACGAGCAGTACTTC	TRBV6-2/TRBV6-3	TRBJ2-7	.	TRBD1
CAIGTSGSPGTTDTQYF	TGTGCCATCGGAACTAGCGGGAGTCCTGGCACGACAGATACGCAGTATTTT	TRBV10-3	TRBJ2-3	.	TRBD2
CASREIDRGSHYGYTF	TGTGCCAGCAGAGAGATTGACAGGGGCTCGCACTATGGCTACACCTTC	TRBV27	TRBJ1-2	.	TRBD1
CATSREISGYGYTF	TGTGCCACCAGCAGAGAGATCTCGGGCTATGGCTACACCTTC	TRBV15	TRBJ1-2	.	.
CASKTSGISSYEQYF	TGTGCCAGCAAGACTAGCGGGATAAGCTCCTACGAGCAGTACTTC	TRBV6-1	TRBJ2-7	.	TRBD2
CASSLGGYEQYF	TGTGCCAGCAGTTTGGGGGGGTACGAGCAGTACTTC	TRBV6-5	TRBJ2-7	.	TRBD2
CASSLRGQGLQAFF	TGTGCCAGCAGCCTCAGGGGGCAGGGGCTTCAGGCTTTCTTT	TRBV3-1/TRBV3-2	TRBJ1-1	.	TRBD1
CASSLRQANTGELFF	TGTGCCAGCAGCTTACGACAGGCGAACACCGGGGAGCTGTTTTTT	TRBV7-3	TRBJ2-2	.	.
CASSFSPGNYEQYF	TGCGCCAGCAGCTTTTCACCAGGGAACTACGAGCAGTACTTC	TRBV5-1	TRBJ2-7	.	.
CASSYSGTGDSNQPQHF	TGTGCCAGCAGTTACTCGGGGACAGGGGATAGCAATCAGCCCCAGCATTTT	TRBV6-2/TRBV6-3	TRBJ1-5	.	TRBD1
CASSYTTGWAGNTIYF	TGTGCCAGCAGCTATACGACAGGGTGGGCTGGAAACACCATATATTTT	TRBV11-2	TRBJ1-3	.	TRBD1
CASSQELTDRPQHF	TGCGCCAGCAGCCAGGAACTGACGGACAGGCCCCAGCATTTT	TRBV4-3	TRBJ1-5	.	.
CASSLTSTGRDTDTQYF	TGTGCCAGCAGCTTGACCTCGACAGGGCGTGATACAGATACGCAGTATTTT	TRBV7-2	TRBJ2-3	.	TRBD1
CASSQTGPNYGYTF	TGTGCCAGCAGCCAGACAGGGCCTAACTATGGCTACACCTTC	TRBV7-8	TRBJ1-2	once	TRBD1
CAWEMAEYNSPLHF	TGTGCCTGGGAAATGGCCGAATATAATTCACCCCTCCACTTT	TRBV30	TRBJ1-6	.	.
CASSLTSGSSSYEQYF	TGTGCCAGCAGCTTAACTAGCGGGAGCTCCTCCTACGAGCAGTACTTC	TRBV7-2	TRBJ2-7	.	TRBD2
CASSLADRYTEAFF	TGCGCCAGCAGCCTGGCCGACAGGTACACTGAAGCTTTCTTT	TRBV5-1	TRBJ1-1	.	.
CASSQDPGFTQYF	TGTGCCAGCAGCCAAGACCCGGGTTTTACGCAGTATTTT	TRBV14	TRBJ2-3	.	.
CASSLHRALGSLNEKLFF	TGTGCCAGCAGCTTGCACAGGGCCCTTGGGTCGCTAAATGAAAAACTGTTTTTT	TRBV5-8	TRBJ1-4	.	.